This T cell receptor (beta chain) is from a study of human T cells and chemical hapten exposure. General observations from the study: Significantly more large CDR3 similarity clusters arose among expanded TCRs than among controls.

Described time point: patch test 1, 2 weeks after DPC sensitization. Treatment defined: therapeutic diphenylcyclopropenone sensitization with weekly scalp DPC. Donors, patients with alopecia ranging from 18 to 70 years old and judged suitable for DPC, provided samples. Only a few counts were recorded for this clonotype. The antigen remains unidentified. Original processing methods: A per-sample median of around 100,000 TCRs was observed, with a range of about 20,000 to 690,600. TCRdb re-called the RACE reads with MiXCR, one entry per CDR3 protein. The authors' filters were not applied to this entry. Here the sample spans tens of thousands of distinct CDR3 sequences, roughly 10% being singletons. The CDR3 is 14 amino acids. Germline-derived CDR1 and CDR2 are SGHKS and YYEKEE (reference sequence). V lost 4 bases and J 2 bases, leaving 12 bases between the germline ends.

This clonotype originated in a man aged 35 to 55 with alopecia areata. Some clones in this sample may be carry-over from other donors' samples. The source material was whole blood, sampled in connection with sensitization to the hapten diphenylcyclopropenone (DPC). The genes are TRBV5-5 and TRBJ2-5, with D unclear. CDR3 sequence: CASSPPGHQETQYF. CDR3 DNA sequence: TGTGCCAGCAGCCCACCGGGTCATCAAGAGACCCAGTACTTC.